This TCR beta chain appears in the sequencing data of a study of blood T cell repertoires in COVID-19. Background on the study: Nucleic acid was either cDNA or gDNA, and it came from T cells, B-cell-depleted T cells, or PBMCs.

This clone was observed once. The CDR3 consists of 14 residues. V dropped 3 bases and J dropped 7 bases, with 13 bases sitting between them. Looked up from germline, CDR1 is WSHSY and CDR2 is SAAADI. In the original processing: Estimates of nucleated cell counts were drawn from the amplification of reference gene primers. TCRdb's copy holds only in-frame clones and misses some; the assay was immunoSEQ multiplex PCR. That table gives V, J and clone size, and the DNA gave D and trimming. This sample has roughly 120,000 clones; roughly nine tenths occur once, and the top ten carry approximately 4.8%. The J gene is TRBJ1-5, the V gene TRBV10-2; D may be TRBD1 (5 bases). The receptor was derived from a human donor in a cohort sampled during active COVID-19. The material sequenced was peripheral blood. The CDR3 sequence: CASSDVQVRQPQHF. CDR3 DNA: TGCGCCAGCAGTGACGTACAGGTTCGGCAGCCCCAGCATTTT.